One sample yielded the 22 T cell receptor beta chains listed below, sequenced in a study of OX40 agonist ivuxolimab in advanced cancers. Clones were read by immunoSEQ multiplex PCR, and TCRdb kept only the in-frame ones, dropping some. The sample lists more than 65,000 clones, approximately 91% occurring once. The sequencing used CD4+ or CD8+ T cells sorted from blood, collected in a trial of the OX40 agonist ivuxolimab. All receptors come from an adult with an advanced solid tumor such as melanoma, head and neck, liver or kidney cancer.

The V call is TRBV27, the J call TRBJ2-7; maybe TRBD2 (6 bases). Germline loops: CDR1 MNHEY, CDR2 SMNVEV (reference sequence). The CDR3 sequence is 14 residues long. Trimming removed 4 bases from V and 3 bases from J, with 13 bases in between. The CDR3 DNA reads TGTGCCAGCAGTTATCGTGGGAGGAACTACGAGCAGTACTTC. Protein: CASSYRGRNYEQYF.

The chain carries TRBV6-1 and TRBJ1-2; D gene unclear. V was clipped by 7 bases and J by 2 bases, with 8 bases between them. CDR3 length equals 12 residues. Germline V gene lookup returns CDR1 MNHNS and CDR2 SASEGT. This chain's CDR3 is CASTTVNYGYTF. CDR3 DNA: TGTGCCAGCACCACAGTGAACTATGGCTACACCTTC.

V usage is TRBV30 and J usage is TRBJ2-7, with no clear D. CDR1 and CDR2 (germline): GTSNPN, SVGIG (reference sequence). Trimming took off 4 bases at V and 6 bases at J, with 7 bases between the two ends. The CDR3 runs 10 residues. The CDR3 DNA reads TGTGCCTGGAAATCGGGCGAGCAGTACTTC. Its translation is CAWKSGEQYF.

The genes are TRBV19 and TRBJ2-4, with 7 bases lining up with TRBD1. Germline CDR1 LNHDA, CDR2 SQIVND (reference sequence). Unmatched junction bases numbered 2, after V lost 3 bases and J lost 6 bases. The CDR3 extends over 13 amino acids. The chain's CDR3 is CASSMPGGNIQYF. CDR3 DNA: TGTGCCAGTAGTATGCCAGGGGGAAACATTCAGTACTTC. The full variable domain, its missing parts supplied by reference TRBV19 and TRBJ2-4, is DGGITQSPKYLFRKEGQNVTLSCEQNLNHDAMYWYRQDPGQGLRLIYYSQIVNDFQKGDIAEGYSVSREKKESFPLTVTSAQKNPTAFYLCASSMPGGNIQYFGAGTRLSVL.

The chain uses TRBV5-1 and TRBJ2-2; 8 positions match TRBD1. The CDR3 contains 15 residues. V lost 5 bases, J lost 4 bases, and 7 bases stayed unmatched. Germline V CDR1 and CDR2: SGHRS, YFSETQ. The CDR3 here is CASSSGTGSTGELFF. As DNA, the CDR3 is TGCGCCAGCAGTTCCGGGACAGGATCCACCGGGGAGCTGTTTTTT.

The chain carries TRBV7-2 and TRBJ2-7; no firm D call. The CDR3 is 15 amino acids. The V gene lost 5 bases and the J gene lost 1 base, with 15 bases spanning the gap. Germline V gene data show CDR1 as SGHTA and CDR2 as FQGNSA. CDR3 sequence (DNA): TGTGCCAGCAGCCCCGGGCCTCCACCTTCCTACGAGCAGTACTTC. Translated: CASSPGPPPSYEQYF.

The chain carries TRBV30 and TRBJ1-6; no clear D gene. V shed 1 base and J shed 8 bases, with 9 bases lying between them. This CDR3 spans 13 amino acids. Germline loops: CDR1 GTSNPN, CDR2 SVGIG (reference sequence). CDR3 amino acids: CAWSAVQDSPLHF. For the CDR3, the DNA is TGTGCCTGGAGTGCCGTCCAAGATTCACCCCTCCACTTT.

V is TRBV5-6 and J is TRBJ2-7; 11 nucleotides line up with TRBD2. The CDR3 contains 15 residues. J lost 3 bases, V lost 3 bases, and 5 bases had no gene match. Looked up from germline, CDR1 is SGHDT and CDR2 is YYEEEE. The CDR3 DNA follows: TGTGCCAGCAGCTCAGGGGGACTAGCGGACTACGAGCAGTACTTC. This translates into CASSSGGLADYEQYF.

The chain employs TRBV29-1 and TRBJ2-3; TRBD2 aligns across 9 bases. J was trimmed by 4 bases and V by 4 bases; bases with no gene match: 3. In germline, CDR1 is SQVTM, CDR2 ANQGSEA. The CDR3 contains 13 residues. The CDR3 DNA reads as TGCAGCGTTGGGCGGGGGGGCGCAGATACGCAGTATTTT. As protein: CSVGRGGADTQYF.

This chain links TRBV7-2 with TRBJ1-6, with TRBD1 matching over 8 bases. The CDR3 sequence is 15 residues long. Germline-derived CDR1 and CDR2 are SGHTA and FQGNSA. The V segment lost 5 bases and the J segment 10 bases; nucleotides outside the gene matches: 10. CDR3 sequence (DNA): TGTGCCAGCAGCCCAGACAGGGGAGTGGGGTCACCCCTCCACTTT. Protein sequence: CASSPDRGVGSPLHF.

This chain uses TRBV27 with TRBJ1-1, with D perhaps matching TRBD1 (5 bases). The length of the CDR3 is 14 residues. V shed 6 bases and J shed 1 base, with 12 bases lying between them. The germline V gene has CDR1 MNHEY and CDR2 SMNVEV (reference sequence). In nucleotides, the CDR3 is TGTGCCAGCAGACGGGGACCAACGAACACTGAAGCTTTCTTT. Its translation: CASRRGPTNTEAFF.

CDR3 residues: CSVRRDTGELFF. The CDR3 nucleotides read TGCAGCGTTCGGCGTGACACCGGGGAGCTGTTTTTT. The chain is built from TRBV29-1 and TRBJ2-2; D remains unclear. V was cut by 5 bases and J by 3 bases, with 7 bases left in between. Germline CDR1 is SQVTM and CDR2 is ANQGSEA. The CDR3 length is 12 residues.

This clone was recorded once. This sequence joins TRBV7-2 and TRBJ2-5, with D hard to call. Trimming cost V 6 bases and J 0 bases, with 8 bases left between them. Germline-derived CDR1 and CDR2 are SGHTA and FQGNSA. The CDR3 totals 13 residues. The CDR3: CASSPSNQETQYF. For the CDR3, the DNA is TGTGCCAGCAGTCCATCGAACCAAGAGACCCAGTACTTC.

This clone was seen more than once but under ten times. The V and J genes are TRBV29-1 and TRBJ2-7, with D unclear. V was trimmed by 5 bases and J by 6 bases, leaving 17 bases between them. The CDR3 spans 13 residues. Germline V gene lookup returns CDR1 SQVTM and CDR2 ANQGSEA. CDR3 sequence: CSVFGNTFSEQYF. The CDR3, as DNA: TGCAGCGTTTTTGGAAACACCTTCAGCGAGCAGTACTTC.

This chain links TRBV30 with TRBJ2-1, with 8 bases fitting TRBD2. The CDR3 contains 12 residues. Germline V gene data show CDR1 as GTSNPN and CDR2 as SVGIG (reference sequence). V was pared by 2 bases and J by 10 bases, with 4 bases of the junction left unmatched. For the CDR3, the DNA is TGTGCCTGGAGTCCTCGGGAGGGGGAGCAGTTCTTC. This encodes CAWSPREGEQFF. Complete variable domain (other parts from reference TRBV30 and TRBJ2-1): SQTIHQWPATLVQPVGSPLSLECTVEGTSNPNLYWYRQAAGRGLQLLFYSVGIGQISSEVPQNLSASRPQDRQFILSSKKLLLSDSGFYLCAWSPREGEQFFGPGTRLTVL.

This clone was counted a few times. V gene TRBV20-1 combines with J gene TRBJ2-3; D might be TRBD2 (5 bases). Germline values: CDR1 DFQATT, CDR2 SNEGSKA (reference sequence). The V end was cut by 4 bases, the J end by 4 bases, with 6 bases between. The CDR3 sequence is 11 residues long. CDR3 DNA: TGCAGTGCTAACGGGGCAGATACGCAGTATTTT. Its translation: CSANGADTQYF.

The chain is built from TRBV28 and TRBJ1-1; D is perhaps TRBD1 (5 bases). Germline-derived CDR1 and CDR2 are MDHEN and SYDVKM. V lost 3 bases to trimming and J lost 5 bases, with 19 bases between them. The CDR3 consists of 16 residues. The CDR3 coding sequence is TGTGCCAGCAGTTTTAGCTTTGGTCGGGACGGGACTGAAGCTTTCTTT. Residues: CASSFSFGRDGTEAFF.

The V and J genes are TRBV30 and TRBJ2-7; D gene ambiguous. This CDR3 region has 12 residues. Looked up from germline, CDR1 is GTSNPN and CDR2 is SVGIG (reference sequence). The V and J ends lost 5 bases and 7 bases respectively, with 15 bases between them. The CDR3 DNA is TGTGCCTGGGGTGGGGTAGTGGGTGAGCAGTACTTC. It translates to CAWGGVVGEQYF.

The rearrangement links TRBV5-1 to TRBJ1-2, with 9 bases that match TRBD1. V was pared by 3 bases and J by 4 bases, with 7 bases of the junction left unmatched. The CDR3 length is 15 residues. Germline CDR1 is SGHRS and CDR2 is YFSETQ. This chain's CDR3 is CASSSGQGTFYGYTF. In nucleotides, the CDR3 is TGCGCCAGCAGCTCGGGACAGGGTACGTTCTATGGCTACACCTTC.

The rearrangement joins TRBV6-1 to TRBJ2-1; no clear D. CDR1 is MNHNS and CDR2 is SASEGT in the germline V gene. CDR3 length: 11 amino acids. V lost 7 bases and J lost 9, with 10 bases in between. The CDR3 DNA sequence: TGTGCCAGCAAGGGCGGTAGTGAGCAGTTCTTC. It encodes CASKGGSEQFF.

The rearrangement links TRBV5-6 to TRBJ2-5, with D tentatively TRBD1 (6 bases). This CDR3 has 14 amino acids. Trimming left V 6 bases short and J 5 bases short, with 17 bases between. Germline CDR1 reads SGHDT; CDR2 reads YYEEEE. The CDR3 sequence is CASTIAGAEETQYF. The CDR3, as DNA: TGTGCCAGCACTATAGCAGGGGCGGAGGAGACCCAGTACTTC.

CDR3 sequence reads: CASSKTPYQISGNTIYF. Written as DNA, the CDR3 is TGTGCCAGCAGCAAAACCCCCTACCAGATCTCTGGAAACACCATATATTTT. The chain joins TRBV7-8 to TRBJ1-3; no firm D call. V was clipped by 5 bases and J by 0 bases, with 17 bases between them. Germline V gives CDR1 SGHVS, CDR2 FQNEAQ. CDR3 size: 17 residues. Based on the CDR3 plus reference TRBV7-8 and TRBJ1-3, the full variable domain is GAGVSQSPRYKVAKRGQDVALRCDPISGHVSLFWYQQALGQGPEFLTYFQNEAQLDKSGLPSDRFFAERPEGSVSTLKIQRTQQEDSAVYLCASSKTPYQISGNTIYFGEGSWLTVV.